This entry lists 28 T cell receptor beta chains sequenced from one sample in a study of cytomegalovirus exposure and HLA in healthy donors. PCR primers comprised 60 Vbeta and 13 Jbeta primers. Some clones are missing from TCRdb's copy, which holds only in-frame ones; the method was immunoSEQ multiplex PCR. The data show about 40,000 clones, 66% seen once. Sequencing used PBMCs. Receptor source: a man aged 50 to 59 in good health and CMV-seropositive.

This chain uses TRBV27 with TRBJ2-7, with D tentatively TRBD1 (6 bases). The CDR3 sequence is 14 residues long. V lost 6 bases to trimming and J lost 6 bases, with 18 bases between them. Germline V CDR1 and CDR2: MNHEY, SMNVEV (reference sequence). The DNA for the CDR3 is TGTGCCAGCAGCTTTTTCCAAACAGGGCTCGAGCAGTACTTC. This translates into CASSFFQTGLEQYF.

The chain links TRBV11-2 to TRBJ1-5, with unresolved D. The CDR3 length is 13 residues. CDR1 SGHAT and CDR2 FQNNGV come from the germline V gene. With 0 bases removed from V and 5 bases from J, the gap between germline ends came to 5 bases. The DNA for the CDR3 is TGTGCCAGCAGCTTAGATCGGGATCAGCCCCAGCATTTT. Translating gives CASSLDRDQPQHF.

The CDR3 reads CASSPGQRDYGYTF. The CDR3 DNA reads as TGTGCCAGCAGCCCAGGACAGCGAGACTATGGCTACACCTTC. This sequence joins TRBV7-9 and TRBJ1-2; maybe TRBD1 (6 bases). V was shortened by 5 bases and J by 3 bases, with 13 bases between the two germline ends. CDR3 length: 14 residues. Germline-derived CDR1 and CDR2 are SEHNR and FQNEAQ (reference sequence).

The chain combines TRBV10-2 with TRBJ2-7; 11 positions match TRBD1. Germline values: CDR1 WSHSY, CDR2 SAAADI. This CDR3 has 14 amino acids. V trimming: 8 bases; J trimming: 3 bases; junction bases outside the gene matches: 6. DNA of the CDR3: TGCGCCAGCCTAGGGACAGGGGGACACTACGAGCAGTACTTC. Its translation: CASLGTGGHYEQYF.

This rearrangement joins TRBV9 to TRBJ2-7, with D possibly TRBD2 on 7 matching bases. V was trimmed by 5 bases and J by 7 bases, leaving 22 bases between them. The CDR3 runs 15 residues. Per the germline V gene, CDR1 is SGDLS and CDR2 is YYNGEE. This CDR3 is CASSPLGGAGMEQYF. The CDR3 DNA reads as TGTGCCAGCAGTCCCCTGGGGGGGGCCGGGATGGAGCAGTACTTC.

The chain recombines TRBV9 with TRBJ1-4; tentative D call: TRBD1 (5 bases). V lost 0 bases, J lost 4 bases, and 10 bases lay in between. Germline values: CDR1 SGDLS, CDR2 YYNGEE. The CDR3 has 15 amino acids. CDR3 sequence: CASSVADSLNEKLFF. In DNA form, the CDR3 reads TGTGCCAGCAGCGTAGCCGACAGCCTTAATGAAAAACTGTTTTTT.

The chain employs TRBV28 and TRBJ1-2, with 8 bases matching TRBD1. The ends lost 10 bases at V and 4 bases at J; junction bases unmatched: 14. This CDR3 comprises 15 residues. Germline values: CDR1 MDHEN, CDR2 SYDVKM. The CDR3 sequence is CATGTGMGTGYGYTF. CDR3 sequence (DNA): TGTGCCACCGGGACAGGAATGGGGACAGGCTATGGCTACACCTTC.

The chain employs TRBV6-5 and TRBJ2-7; 9 bases are shared with TRBD2. There are 15 residues in the CDR3. CDR1 and CDR2 from the germline V gene are MNHEY and SVGAGI. J gave up 4 bases and V 0 bases, and 4 bases lay outside the gene matches. In DNA, the CDR3 is TGTGCCAGCAGTTACTCGTTTAGCGGGGGATACGAGCAGTACTTC. This codes for CASSYSFSGGYEQYF.

This sequence joins TRBV4-3 and TRBJ2-2, with a tentative D call TRBD2 (5 bases). Germline V gene sequence: CDR1 LGHNA, CDR2 YSLEER. CDR3 length: 17 residues. V was shortened by 4 bases and J by 6 bases, with 21 bases between the two germline ends. This CDR3 is CASSRQSPGSLAGELFF. CDR3 DNA: TGCGCCAGCAGCCGACAAAGCCCGGGATCCCTCGCCGGGGAGCTGTTTTTT.

The chain recombines TRBV18 with TRBJ2-7; 14 positions match TRBD2. The germline CDR1 and CDR2 sequences are KGHSH and LQKENI. V shed 4 bases and J 4 bases; nucleotides not matched to a gene: 3. The CDR3 extends over 15 amino acids. The CDR3 sequence: CASSRGLAGGYEQYF. In DNA, the CDR3 is TGTGCCAGCTCACGCGGACTAGCGGGGGGATACGAGCAGTACTTC.

V gene TRBV10-3 combines with J gene TRBJ2-1; possibly TRBD2 for D (5 bases). Trimming removed 4 bases at V and 5 bases at J, with 12 bases between. The CDR3 consists of 14 residues. Germline V gives CDR1 ENHRY, CDR2 SYGVKD. The CDR3 DNA is TGTGCCATCAGTGGACTACAATCAAACAATGAGCAGTTCTTC. The encoded protein is CAISGLQSNNEQFF.

The rearrangement links TRBV7-8 to TRBJ2-7, with TRBD1 as a possible D gene (6 bases). This CDR3 region has 14 residues. Germline V gene lookup returns CDR1 SGHVS and CDR2 FQNEAQ. V lost 1 base and J lost 0, with 7 bases in between. Here the CDR3 reads CASSLGQVSYEQYF. The CDR3 nucleotides are TGTGCCAGCAGCTTAGGACAGGTCTCCTACGAGCAGTACTTC. Full variable domain (outside the CDR3, taken from reference TRBV7-8 and TRBJ2-7): GAGVSQSPRYKVAKRGQDVALRCDPISGHVSLFWYQQALGQGPEFLTYFQNEAQLDKSGLPSDRFFAERPEGSVSTLKIQRTQQEDSAVYLCASSLGQVSYEQYFGPGTRLTVT.

The chain's CDR3 is CASSLPGGGTDEQYF. DNA for the CDR3: TGTGCCAGCAGTTTACCGGGGGGGGGCACGGACGAGCAGTACTTC. V usage is TRBV28 and J usage is TRBJ2-7; 8 bases map to TRBD2. This CDR3 contains 15 residues. Per germline, CDR1 MDHEN and CDR2 SYDVKM. V shed 2 bases, J shed 5 bases, and the junction held 8 bases outside the gene matches.

The chain combines TRBV6-5 with TRBJ2-5; TRBD1 might be the D (5 bases). Germline loops: CDR1 MNHEY, CDR2 SVGAGI. V shed 11 bases and J shed 0 bases, with 10 bases lying between them. The CDR3 sequence is 12 residues long. CDR3 nucleotide sequence: TGTGCCTCGAAGGGGAACCAAGAGACCCAGTACTTC. It yields the protein CASKGNQETQYF.

The chain uses TRBV5-4 and TRBJ1-5; the D gene is possibly TRBD1 (6 bases). Trimming removed 5 bases from V and 0 bases from J, with 15 bases in between. Germline V gene data show CDR1 as SGHNT and CDR2 as YYREEE (reference sequence). This CDR3 contains 16 residues. Here the CDR3 reads CASSWNGQISNQPQHF. CDR3 nucleotide sequence: TGTGCCAGCAGTTGGAACGGACAGATTAGCAATCAGCCCCAGCATTTT. Combining the CDR3 with reference TRBV5-4 and TRBJ1-5 gives the whole variable domain ETGVTQSPTHLIKTRGQQVTLRCSSQSGHNTVSWYQQALGQGPQFIFQYYREEENGRGNFPPRFSGLQFPNYSSELNVNALELDDSALYLCASSWNGQISNQPQHFGDGTRLSIL.

V gene TRBV4-3 combines with J gene TRBJ2-1; perhaps TRBD2 as D (6 bases). The CDR3 loop spans 18 amino acids. Trimming took off 3 bases at V and 0 bases at J, with 18 bases between the two ends. The germline V gene encodes CDR1 LGHNA and CDR2 YSLEER. CDR3 sequence: CASSHLGGAQSSYNEQFF. In DNA, the CDR3 is TGCGCCAGCAGCCACCTAGGAGGGGCCCAGAGCTCCTACAATGAGCAGTTCTTC.

The V and J genes are TRBV2 and TRBJ2-3; D gene unclear. Germline CDR1 is SNHLY and CDR2 is FYNNEI. Between the trimmed V and J ends, which lost 6 bases and 6 bases, there was a span of 7 bases. This CDR3 region has 11 residues. CDR3 protein: CASSERDTQYF. For the CDR3, the DNA is TGTGCCAGCAGCGAACGGGATACGCAGTATTTT.

In its sample, this clone was seen once. This chain links TRBV5-1 with TRBJ1-6, with unresolved D. V dropped 7 bases and J dropped 2 bases, with 10 bases sitting between them. Germline-derived CDR1 and CDR2 are SGHRS and YFSETQ. CDR3 length equals 14 residues. In nucleotides, the CDR3 is TGCGCCAGCGCAACCGGGACCTATAATTCACCCCTCCACTTT. Translating it yields CASATGTYNSPLHF.

The CDR3: CASSQEPAGGTETQYF. In DNA, the CDR3 is TGTGCCAGCAGCCAAGAACCAGCGGGGGGGACAGAGACCCAGTACTTC. This chain joins TRBV4-2 and TRBJ2-5, with TRBD2 matching 10 bases. In germline, CDR1 is LGHNA, CDR2 YNFKEQ. V was pared by 0 bases and J by 4 bases, with 5 bases of the junction left unmatched. This CDR3 has 16 residues.

V is TRBV7-2 and J is TRBJ1-1; no definite D call. The CDR3 runs to 14 residues. V lost 0 bases and J lost 1, with 6 bases in between. Germline CDR1 SGHTA, CDR2 FQGNSA. The CDR3: CASSLAPGNTEAFF. CDR3 in DNA: TGTGCCAGCAGCTTAGCCCCAGGGAACACTGAAGCTTTCTTT.

This clone was seen just once. This chain joins TRBV5-1 and TRBJ2-5; possible D gene TRBD2, 6 bases. Germline V CDR1 and CDR2: SGHRS, YFSETQ. CDR3 length: 15 residues. V was pared by 0 bases and J by 4 bases, with 13 bases between. The chain's CDR3 is CASSLGGEVRETQYF. The CDR3 bases are TGCGCCAGCAGCTTGGGAGGGGAGGTTAGAGAGACCCAGTACTTC. The whole variable domain, remainder taken from reference TRBV5-1 and TRBJ2-5, is KAGVTQTPRYLIKTRGQQVTLSCSPISGHRSVSWYQQTPGQGLQFLFEYFSETQRNKGNFPGRFSGRQFSNSRSEMNVSTLELGDSALYLCASSLGGEVRETQYFGPGTRLLVL.

This clone has only a few counts. The V call is TRBV19, the J call TRBJ1-1, with a possible D match to TRBD1 (5 bases). This CDR3 spans 13 amino acids. Germline CDR1 is LNHDA and CDR2 is SQIVND (reference sequence). The V and J ends lost 1 base and 4 bases respectively, with 7 bases between them. The CDR3, as DNA: TGTGCCAGTAGTATAGTTCAGGGCACTGAAGCTTTCTTT. Translation gives CASSIVQGTEAFF. Together with reference TRBV19 and TRBJ1-1, the CDR3 gives the full variable domain: DGGITQSPKYLFRKEGQNVTLSCEQNLNHDAMYWYRQDPGQGLRLIYYSQIVNDFQKGDIAEGYSVSREKKESFPLTVTSAQKNPTAFYLCASSIVQGTEAFFGQGTRLTVV.

CDR3 sequence (DNA): TGTGCCTGGAGTGTAGGAGACAGGATGGACACAGATACGCAGTATTTT. This codes for CAWSVGDRMDTDTQYF. V is TRBV30 and J is TRBJ2-3; weak D call: TRBD1 (6 bases). Trimming left V 0 bases short and J 2 bases short, with 15 bases between. The CDR3 runs to 16 residues. Looked up from germline, CDR1 is GTSNPN and CDR2 is SVGIG (reference sequence).

The J gene is TRBJ1-1, the V gene TRBV5-4, with D uncertain. The CDR3 spans 14 residues. V was clipped by 0 bases and J by 4 bases, with 10 bases between them. Germline values: CDR1 SGHNT, CDR2 YYREEE (reference sequence). The CDR3 nucleotides read TGTGCCAGCAGCTTGGATCAGGTCAGCACTGAAGCTTTCTTT. This gives the protein CASSLDQVSTEAFF. The full variable domain, in which reference TRBV5-4 and TRBJ1-1 provide the parts outside the CDR3, is ETGVTQSPTHLIKTRGQQVTLRCSSQSGHNTVSWYQQALGQGPQFIFQYYREEENGRGNFPPRFSGLQFPNYSSELNVNALELDDSALYLCASSLDQVSTEAFFGQGTRLTVV.

The chain couples TRBV7-8 to TRBJ2-5, with a weak D call TRBD1 (6 bases). The V end lost 1 base, the J end lost 5 bases, and 14 bases lay between the germline ends. Germline loops: CDR1 SGHVS, CDR2 FQNEAQ. The CDR3 runs to 15 residues. The DNA of the CDR3 is TGTGCCAGCAGCTTAGTCGCAGGGGCAAGGGAGACCCAGTACTTC. Its translation is CASSLVAGARETQYF.

The J gene is TRBJ2-1, the V gene TRBV4-1; D unresolved. Deletions cut 3 bases from V and 10 bases from J, with 22 bases between. The CDR3 runs 16 residues. Germline-derived CDR1 and CDR2 are MGHRA and YSYEKL. CDR3 sequence reads: CASSQAVSRLLREQFF. CDR3 coding DNA: TGCGCCAGCAGCCAGGCGGTCTCCCGGCTCCTACGGGAGCAGTTCTTC.

This chain uses TRBV7-9 with TRBJ1-5, with unresolved D. The V gene lost 5 bases and the J gene lost 0 bases, with 5 bases spanning the gap. Germline-derived CDR1 and CDR2 are SEHNR and FQNEAQ (reference sequence). This CDR3 comprises 13 residues. DNA of the CDR3: TGTGCCAGCAGCCAGGATAGCAATCAGCCCCAGCATTTT. As protein: CASSQDSNQPQHF.

The chain is built from TRBV28 and TRBJ2-1; D ambiguous. CDR1 is MDHEN, CDR2 SYDVKM, per germline. This CDR3 is 15 amino acids long. V dropped 10 bases and J dropped 0 bases, with 16 bases sitting between them. This chain's CDR3 is CATTELGSSYNEQFF. CDR3 nucleotides: TGTGCCACCACGGAGTTAGGCAGCTCCTACAATGAGCAGTTCTTC.